Described below is a single TCR beta chain sequence and its context. The data belong to a study of blood T cell repertoires in COVID-19. The overall study: PBMCs, B-cell-depleted T cells, or T cells provided the cDNA or gDNA that made up the material.

The authors' processing: Quantification of nucleated cells was approximated via reference gene primer amplification. The method was immunoSEQ multiplex PCR; TCRdb's version includes in-frame clones alone and lacks a portion of them. V, J and clone size were drawn from that table, and D and trimming were deduced from the DNA. The data contain 410,000 or so clones, 89% of them singletons. Enrolled during active infection, Seattle patients were then followed longitudinally. The J segment lost 7 bases and the V segment lost 6 bases, leaving 10 bases of the junction unmatched. Germline V CDR1 and CDR2: SGHTA, FQGNSA. The CDR3 runs 15 residues.

The chain carries TRBV7-2 and TRBJ2-1; 9 bases map to TRBD2. The sequence was obtained from a woman aged 40-49 years with COVID-19, enrolled during active disease. Sequenced sample: peripheral blood. As DNA, the CDR3 is TGTGCCAGCAGTTTTGGACTAGCGAGAGATAATGAGCAGTTCTTC. Translating it yields CASSFGLARDNEQFF.